Ten or more counts support the clone carrying this T cell receptor beta chain. The antigen is undetermined. The entry originates in a study of early T cells in non-severe SARS-CoV-2 infection. On the study more broadly: Sequencing of unsorted whole blood was done on bulk RNA, leaving chains unpaired. Findings and limits, study-wide: Sequences matched to VDJdb favored anti-spike CD8 responses, while private and CD4 specificities were missed.

V shed 5 bases and J 5 bases; nucleotides not matched to a gene: 3. The CDR3 loop spans 13 amino acids. Germline V gene sequence: CDR1 KGHSH, CDR2 LQKENI. Individually, cDNA molecules had unique molecular identifiers attached to them. In TCRdb, the 5' RACE reads were re-called with MiXCR into one record per CDR3 protein. The sample consists of more than 90,000 distinct CDR3 sequences, less than 15% of them appearing once. V is TRBV18 and J is TRBJ1-1, with 9 bases matching TRBD1. What was sequenced was whole blood. The clonotype originates from an adult who was a healthcare worker with PCR-confirmed SARS-CoV-2 infection or an uninfected control (not recorded which). This CDR3 is CASSGQGSTEAFF. In DNA form, the CDR3 reads TGTGCCAGCTCAGGACAGGGGAGTACTGAAGCTTTCTTT. Full variable domain (missing parts from reference TRBV18 and TRBJ1-1): NAGVMQNPRHLVRRRGQEARLRCSPMKGHSHVYWYRQLPEEGLKFMVYLQKENIIDESGMPKERFSAEFPKEGPSILRIQQVVRGDSAAYFCASSGQGSTEAFFGQGTRLTVV.